Shown below are 31 T cell receptor beta chains from a single sample sequenced in a study of CD4+ T cells in melanoma (dated by TCRdb to the early 2020s). Libraries were prepared through the immunoSEQ multiplex PCR assay. TCRdb holds this immuneACCESS table with in-frame rearrangements only. Some clones are missing; in checked studies, unresolved V genes explain under half, and the rest has no known cause. The sample table lists more than 15,000 clones, around 76% of them with a count of one. The biggest ten clones account for about 12% of the sample. Material: cells from a culture (not recorded whether cultured in vitro). The receptors derive from a human donor with melanoma.

The chain has TRBV10-3 and TRBJ1-2; D unclear. Germline CDR1 and CDR2: ENHRY and SYGVKD. This CDR3 spans 12 amino acids. V dropped 5 bases and J dropped 8 bases, with 12 bases sitting between them. The CDR3 reads CAISFGSKGYTF. The CDR3 DNA sequence: TGTGCCATCAGTTTCGGGTCGAAGGGCTACACCTTC.

V and J are TRBV5-4 and TRBJ1-2, with a tentative D call TRBD1 (6 bases). CDR1 is SGHNT, CDR2 YYREEE, per germline (reference sequence). Trimming left V 5 bases short and J 6 bases short, with 17 bases between. The CDR3 totals 14 residues. CDR3 loop: CASRPGAEIHGYTF. The DNA of the CDR3 is TGTGCCAGCAGACCGGGGGCGGAAATCCATGGCTACACCTTC.

By proportion, this clone is medium-sized. The CDR3 spells CASSLVGGYPEQYF. DNA of the CDR3: TGTGCCAGCAGCTTAGTTGGAGGGTATCCCGAGCAGTACTTC. The J gene is TRBJ2-7, the V gene TRBV7-9, with a weak D call TRBD2 (6 bases). Germline assignment: CDR1 SEHNR and CDR2 FQNEAQ (reference sequence). The CDR3 runs 14 residues. The V end lost 1 base, the J end lost 6 bases, and 13 bases lay between the germline ends.

The chain is built from TRBV20-1 and TRBJ2-7; TRBD2 might be the D (5 bases). This CDR3 is built from 11 residues. Germline CDR1 is DFQATT and CDR2 is SNEGSKA (reference sequence). Between the trimmed V and J ends, which lost 3 bases and 2 bases, there was a span of 5 bases. The DNA of the CDR3 is TGCAGTGCTAGCGGGACCTACGAGCAGTACTTC. Translating gives CSASGTYEQYF.

The chain joins TRBV6-4 to TRBJ1-2; D gene uncertain. V lost 6 bases and J lost 6, with 5 bases in between. The CDR3 runs to 10 residues. Germline CDR1 is MRHNA and CDR2 is SNTAGT. The DNA of the CDR3 is TGTGCCAGCAGATTAGATGGCTACACCTTC. Translation gives CASRLDGYTF.

In nucleotides, the CDR3 is TGTGCCAGCAGCTTAGAATCGTACGGAAACTCCTTGGGGCGGAAGTTCACCGGGGAGCTGTTTTTT. Translated, it gives CASSLESYGNSLGRKFTGELFF. The rearrangement uses TRBV13 and TRBJ2-2; D is perhaps TRBD1 (5 bases). The CDR3 is 22 amino acids. CDR1 and CDR2 (germline): PRHDT, FYEKMQ (reference sequence). Deletions cut 1 base from V and 4 bases from J, with 31 bases between. Based on the CDR3 plus reference TRBV13 and TRBJ2-2, the full variable domain is AAGVIQSPRHLIKEKRETATLKCYPIPRHDTVYWYQQGPGQDPQFLISFYEKMQSDKGSIPDRFSAQQFSDYHSELNMSSLELGDSALYFCASSLESYGNSLGRKFTGELFFGEGSRLTVL.

The CDR3 loop reads CASHEGLRGEQYF. As DNA, the CDR3 is TGCGCCAGCCACGAGGGGCTACGGGGGGAGCAGTACTTC. The V and J genes are TRBV5-1 and TRBJ2-7, with D possibly TRBD2 on 6 matching bases. This CDR3 is built from 13 residues. Trimming took 7 bases from V and 7 from J, leaving 18 bases between them. CDR1 is SGHRS and CDR2 is YFSETQ in the germline V gene.

This chain links TRBV11-2 with TRBJ1-2; D perhaps matches TRBD1 (6 bases). Per the germline V gene, CDR1 is SGHAT and CDR2 is FQNNGV. V lost 5 bases and J lost 0, with 16 bases in between. CDR3 size: 16 residues. CDR3 sequence (DNA): TGTGCCAGCAGCCCTACGACAGGCCCCGCTAACTATGGCTACACCTTC. Its translation: CASSPTTGPANYGYTF.

This clone was detected a few times. The chain recombines TRBV6-5 with TRBJ1-5; unclear D gene. The CDR3 covers 13 residues. Looked up from germline, CDR1 is MNHEY and CDR2 is SVGAGI. Between the trimmed V and J ends, which lost 1 base and 4 bases, there was a span of 5 bases. CDR3: CASSYLENQPQHF. DNA for the CDR3: TGTGCCAGCAGTTACTTAGAGAATCAGCCCCAGCATTTT.

The CDR3 bases are TGTGCCAGCAGTCGCCGCAGAACATATCAGCCCCAGCATTTT. This translates into CASSRRRTYQPQHF. The chain links TRBV6-6 to TRBJ1-5; no clear D. Trimming shortened V by 5 bases and J by 5 bases, and 13 bases separated the two germline ends. The CDR3 totals 14 residues. Germline V gene lookup returns CDR1 MNHNY and CDR2 SVGAGI (reference sequence).

The V and J genes are TRBV5-1 and TRBJ1-2, with D possibly matching TRBD1 (6 bases). CDR1 SGHRS and CDR2 YFSETQ come from the germline V gene. The CDR3 loop spans 16 amino acids. Trimming took off 4 bases at V and 0 bases at J, with 16 bases between the two ends. The CDR3 loop is CASSADRDISNYGYTF. The CDR3 nucleotides are TGCGCCAGCAGCGCCGACCGGGACATATCTAACTATGGCTACACCTTC.

The chain recombines TRBV7-3 with TRBJ1-1, with 9 positions matching TRBD1. The junction had 1 base not matched to a gene; V was cut back by 0 bases and J by 8 bases. The CDR3 has 13 amino acids. CDR1 is SGHTA and CDR2 is FQGTGA in the germline V gene. Here the CDR3 reads CASSLTTGGEAFF. In DNA form, the CDR3 reads TGTGCCAGCAGCTTAACGACAGGGGGGGAAGCTTTCTTT. Full variable domain (remainder filled in from reference TRBV7-3 and TRBJ1-1): GAGVSQTPSNKVTEKGKYVELRCDPISGHTALYWYRQSLGQGPEFLIYFQGTGAADDSGLPNDRFFAVRPEGSVSTLKIQRTERGDSAVYLCASSLTTGGEAFFGQGTRLTVV.

The chain is built from TRBV29-1 and TRBJ2-7; D possibly corresponds to TRBD2 (6 bases). The CDR3 is made up of 11 amino acids. Between the trimmed V and J ends, which lost 4 bases and 6 bases, there was a span of 10 bases. Germline CDR1 SQVTM, CDR2 ANQGSEA. In nucleotides, the CDR3 is TGCAGCGTTGTTAAGGGAGGCGAGCAGTACTTC. It codes for CSVVKGGEQYF.

This clone came up once. The V call is TRBV27, the J call TRBJ2-7; 10 bases agree with TRBD2. V shed 5 bases and J 5 bases; nucleotides not matched to a gene: 6. Per germline, CDR1 MNHEY and CDR2 SMNVEV (reference sequence). The CDR3 length is 14 residues. CDR3 sequence (DNA): TGTGCCAGCAGTAAACTAGCGGGGCGCCACGAGCAGTACTTC. It encodes CASSKLAGRHEQYF.

The chain couples TRBV7-2 to TRBJ1-5; D is possibly TRBD1 (5 bases). CDR1 and CDR2 (germline): SGHTA, FQGNSA. The CDR3 consists of 17 residues. V dropped 1 base and J dropped 5 bases, with 18 bases sitting between them. The CDR3 bases are TGTGCCAGCAGCTTAGATTCGGGGGGGGGTCCGCATCAGCCCCAGCATTTT. Amino acids: CASSLDSGGGPHQPQHF.

This chain links TRBV5-1 with TRBJ1-6; D perhaps matches TRBD1 (5 bases). V dropped 4 bases and J dropped 7 bases, with 9 bases sitting between them. Germline loops: CDR1 SGHRS, CDR2 YFSETQ. The CDR3 has 13 amino acids. CDR3 sequence: CASSRAGNSPLHF. CDR3 nucleotides: TGCGCCAGCAGCCGCGCAGGGAATTCACCCCTCCACTTT.

V and J are TRBV6-1 and TRBJ2-7; TRBD2 agrees at 8 bases. Per germline, CDR1 MNHNS and CDR2 SASEGT. Trimming took 7 bases from V and 0 from J; bases not matched to a gene: 5. This CDR3 has 14 amino acids. The DNA for the CDR3 is TGTGCCAGCACTCAGACTAGCGACTCCTACGAGCAGTACTTC. Its protein is CASTQTSDSYEQYF.

This chain joins TRBV5-1 and TRBJ2-1, with 9 nucleotides matching TRBD1. The CDR3 has 17 amino acids. With 3 bases clipped from V and 0 bases from J, the junction kept 7 bases outside the gene matches. From germline, CDR1 is SGHRS and CDR2 YFSETQ. CDR3 region: CASSSTGGASSYNEQFF. DNA of the CDR3: TGCGCCAGCAGCTCTACAGGGGGCGCCAGCTCCTACAATGAGCAGTTCTTC.

The chain joins TRBV6-5 to TRBJ1-5, with a possible D match to TRBD1 (5 bases). Between the trimmed V and J ends, which lost 6 bases and 5 bases, there was a span of 14 bases. This CDR3 comprises 14 residues. The V gene's germline CDR1 is MNHEY and CDR2 SVGAGI. DNA of the CDR3: TGTGCCAGCAGAACCCGGGGGATGGATCAGCCCCAGCATTTT. Its protein is CASRTRGMDQPQHF.

This chain joins TRBV5-1 and TRBJ2-1, with 11 bases lining up with TRBD2. The length of the CDR3 is 16 residues. Trimming cost V 0 bases and J 5 bases; bases outside gene matches: 4. Germline V lookup: CDR1 SGHRS, CDR2 YFSETQ. This CDR3 is CASSLGGLAANNEQFF. CDR3 bases: TGCGCCAGCAGCTTGGGGGGACTAGCGGCGAACAATGAGCAGTTCTTC.

This chain joins TRBV7-2 and TRBJ1-2, with D perhaps TRBD1 (5 bases). CDR1 is SGHTA, CDR2 FQGNSA, per germline. The V end lost 6 bases, the J end lost 8 bases, and 22 bases lay between the germline ends. CDR3 length: 15 amino acids. The CDR3 DNA is TGTGCCAGCAGGCCGACCGGGACCTCCTATGGGGGCTACACCTTC. This gives the protein CASRPTGTSYGGYTF.

This clone was observed a handful of times. The gene calls are TRBV18 and TRBJ1-5; D is possibly TRBD1 (6 bases). The CDR3 is 13 residues long. Germline assignment: CDR1 KGHSH and CDR2 LQKENI. The V end was cut by 4 bases, the J end by 3 bases, with 7 bases between. The CDR3 protein is CASSRQDNQPQHF. In nucleotides, the CDR3 is TGTGCCAGCTCACGACAGGACAATCAGCCCCAGCATTTT.

The rearrangement uses TRBV7-9 and TRBJ2-5, with D possibly TRBD1 on 6 matching bases. Germline lookup yields CDR1 SEHNR and CDR2 FQNEAQ (reference sequence). The CDR3 contains 14 residues. Trimming shortened V by 2 bases and J by 1 base, and 8 bases separated the two germline ends. The CDR3 coding sequence is TGTGCCAGCAGCTTATCGACAGGCCAAGAGACCCAGTACTTC. The encoded protein is CASSLSTGQETQYF.

The genes are TRBV6-1 and TRBJ2-6; D gene unclear. This CDR3 comprises 11 residues. V lost 8 bases, J lost 1 base, and 0 bases lay in between. Germline CDR1 MNHNS, CDR2 SASEGT. The CDR3 coding sequence is TGTGCCAGCTCTGGGGCCAACGTCCTGACTTTC. The encoded protein is CASSGANVLTF.

This clone appeared a few times. This chain links TRBV6-5 with TRBJ1-2; D is ambiguous. This CDR3 comprises 12 residues. Germline V lookup: CDR1 MNHEY, CDR2 SVGAGI. The V gene lost 6 bases and the J gene lost 2 bases, with 7 bases spanning the gap. The CDR3: CASSPSNYGYTF. The DNA for the CDR3 is TGTGCCAGCAGCCCCAGCAACTATGGCTACACCTTC.

This chain uses TRBV27 with TRBJ1-5; no clear D gene. V gave up 3 bases and J gave up 9 bases, with 12 bases separating them. The CDR3 totals 13 residues. Germline V gene data show CDR1 as MNHEY and CDR2 as SMNVEV (reference sequence). CDR3 residues: CASSLSGFGPQHF. CDR3 DNA sequence: TGTGCCAGCAGTTTGTCGGGTTTTGGGCCCCAGCATTTT.

The V call is TRBV5-1, the J call TRBJ1-2; D is possibly TRBD1 (6 bases). V lost 0 bases and J 5 bases, leaving 17 bases between the germline ends. Germline assignment: CDR1 SGHRS and CDR2 YFSETQ. There are 16 residues in the CDR3. This chain's CDR3 is CASSLAGGGLGYGYTF. DNA for the CDR3: TGCGCCAGCAGCTTGGCCGGAGGGGGGTTAGGGTATGGCTACACCTTC.

This chain links TRBV9 with TRBJ1-2; D unclear. V was trimmed by 4 bases and J by 7 bases, leaving 8 bases between them. This CDR3 is 11 amino acids long. The germline V gene encodes CDR1 SGDLS and CDR2 YYNGEE. The CDR3 loop reads CASSLRGGYTF. The CDR3 DNA is TGTGCCAGCAGCCTTCGGGGTGGCTACACCTTC.

V is TRBV5-1 and J is TRBJ2-7; 9 positions agree with TRBD1. This CDR3 has 14 residues. V lost 3 bases, J lost 6 bases, and 7 bases stayed unmatched. Germline-derived CDR1 and CDR2 are SGHRS and YFSETQ. CDR3 protein: CASSYSGQGSEQYF. DNA of the CDR3: TGCGCCAGCAGCTATTCGGGACAGGGTTCCGAGCAGTACTTC. The full variable domain, with the rest looked up from reference TRBV5-1 and TRBJ2-7, is KAGVTQTPRYLIKTRGQQVTLSCSPISGHRSVSWYQQTPGQGLQFLFEYFSETQRNKGNFPGRFSGRQFSNSRSEMNVSTLELGDSALYLCASSYSGQGSEQYFGPGTRLTVT.

J is TRBJ1-5 and V is TRBV4-1; the match to TRBD1 covers 8 bases. Trimming at V came to 0 bases and at J to 2 bases, leaving 3 bases not matched to a gene. The V gene's germline CDR1 is MGHRA and CDR2 YSYEKL. CDR3 length: 16 amino acids. CDR3 sequence: CASSQEDRAGNQPQHF. CDR3 nucleotides: TGCGCCAGCAGCCAAGAGGACAGGGCGGGCAATCAGCCCCAGCATTTT.

V and J are TRBV6-6 and TRBJ1-2; 7 nucleotides align to TRBD1. Looked up from germline, CDR1 is MNHNY and CDR2 is SVGAGI (reference sequence). V dropped 0 bases and J dropped 6; count of bases not matched to a gene: 7. This CDR3 is built from 15 residues. The CDR3 region is CASSYSGRGYNGYTF. The CDR3 DNA follows: TGTGCCAGCAGTTACTCAGGCAGGGGGTACAATGGCTACACCTTC.